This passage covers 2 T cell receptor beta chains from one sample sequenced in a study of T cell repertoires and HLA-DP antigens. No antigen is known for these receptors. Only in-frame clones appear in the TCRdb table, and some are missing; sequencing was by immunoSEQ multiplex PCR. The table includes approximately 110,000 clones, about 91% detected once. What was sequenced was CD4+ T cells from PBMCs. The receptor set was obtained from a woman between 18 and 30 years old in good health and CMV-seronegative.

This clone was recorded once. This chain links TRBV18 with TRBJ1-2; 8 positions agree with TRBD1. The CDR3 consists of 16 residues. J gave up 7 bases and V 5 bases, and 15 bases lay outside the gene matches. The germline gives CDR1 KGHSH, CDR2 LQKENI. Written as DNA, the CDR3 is TGTGCCAGCTCATCTTACCTTGACAGGGGTGTTGGTGGCTACACCTTC. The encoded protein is CASSSYLDRGVGGYTF.

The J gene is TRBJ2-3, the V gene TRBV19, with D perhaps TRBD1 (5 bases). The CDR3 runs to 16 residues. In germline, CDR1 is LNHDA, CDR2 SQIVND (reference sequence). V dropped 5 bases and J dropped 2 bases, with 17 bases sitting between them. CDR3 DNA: TGTGCCAGTAGTCCCAGGGTTAGGGGAACCACAGATACGCAGTATTTT. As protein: CASSPRVRGTTDTQYF.